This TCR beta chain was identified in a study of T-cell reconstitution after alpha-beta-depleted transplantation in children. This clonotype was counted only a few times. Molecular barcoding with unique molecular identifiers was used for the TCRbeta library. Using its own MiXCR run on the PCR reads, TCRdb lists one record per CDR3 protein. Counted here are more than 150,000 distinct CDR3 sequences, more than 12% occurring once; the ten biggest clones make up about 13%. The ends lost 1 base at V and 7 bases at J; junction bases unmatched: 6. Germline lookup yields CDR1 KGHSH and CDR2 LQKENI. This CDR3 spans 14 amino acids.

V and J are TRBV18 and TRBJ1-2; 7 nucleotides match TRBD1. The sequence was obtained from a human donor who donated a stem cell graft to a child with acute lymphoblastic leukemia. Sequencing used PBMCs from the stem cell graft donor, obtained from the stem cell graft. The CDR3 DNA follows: TGTGCCAGCTCACCACTGGAGGGGGCGTCTGGCTACACCTTC. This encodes CASSPLEGASGYTF.